A single sample is the source of the 21 T cell receptor beta chains below, sequenced in a study of blood T cell repertoires in COVID-19. The assay was immunoSEQ multiplex PCR, and TCRdb's table has in-frame clones only and misses some. Of 200,000 to 250,000 clones in the sample, 80% to 90% were seen once. The sequenced material came from peripheral blood. The receptors were gathered from a woman of 80 years or more with COVID-19, enrolled during active disease.

The V call is TRBV5-1, the J call TRBJ1-6; a possible D gene is TRBD1 (5 bases). V lost 3 bases and J lost 5, with 15 bases in between. The germline V gene has CDR1 SGHRS and CDR2 YFSETQ. The CDR3 sequence is 16 residues long. The CDR3 DNA sequence: TGCGCCAGCAGCTGGGAGGGTCCAGGGCATAATTCACCCCTCCACTTT. This translates into CASSWEGPGHNSPLHF. The full variable domain, its missing parts supplied by reference TRBV5-1 and TRBJ1-6, is KAGVTQTPRYLIKTRGQQVTLSCSPISGHRSVSWYQQTPGQGLQFLFEYFSETQRNKGNFPGRFSGRQFSNSRSEMNVSTLELGDSALYLCASSWEGPGHNSPLHFGNGTRLTVT.

V gene TRBV7-8 combines with J gene TRBJ2-7; TRBD2 aligns across 10 bases. CDR3 length: 16 amino acids. Germline V gene sequence: CDR1 SGHVS, CDR2 FQNEAQ. V gave up 6 bases and J gave up 0 bases; unmatched junction bases: 8. The CDR3 nucleotides read TGTGCCAGCAGGTCGCTAGCGGGGGCCTACTCCTACGAGCAGTACTTC. Encoded protein: CASRSLAGAYSYEQYF.

The CDR3 DNA reads TGTGCCAGCAGTCTAAGTACTGCCGGGACAGGTGTAAATGAAAAACTGTTTTTT. Translating it yields CASSLSTAGTGVNEKLFF. The chain uses TRBV5-5 and TRBJ1-4; 8 positions agree with TRBD1. Trimming at V came to 5 bases and at J to 5 bases, leaving 17 bases not matched to a gene. The length of the CDR3 is 18 residues. Germline CDR1 is SGHKS and CDR2 is YYEKEE (reference sequence).

This rearrangement joins TRBV14 to TRBJ1-1; D is ambiguous. V lost 5 bases and J 4 bases, leaving 11 bases between the germline ends. Germline V gene sequence: CDR1 SGHDN, CDR2 FVKESK. The CDR3 contains 13 residues. CDR3 region: CASSEQMVTEAFF. CDR3 bases: TGTGCCAGCAGCGAACAGATGGTCACTGAAGCTTTCTTT.

The CDR3 nucleotides read TGTGCCAGCACCTCTCTGGAGGGGACGGGCGCCCAGCATTTT. Translated, it gives CASTSLEGTGAQHF. The V call is TRBV6-5, the J call TRBJ1-5, with D perhaps matching TRBD1 (5 bases). This CDR3 has 14 residues. Trimming took off 7 bases at V and 11 bases at J, with 21 bases between the two ends. Looked up from germline, CDR1 is MNHEY and CDR2 is SVGAGI.

The gene calls are TRBV27 and TRBJ1-4; 10 bases align to TRBD1. This CDR3 has 14 residues. J gave up 8 bases and V 6 bases, and 6 bases lay outside the gene matches. Per the germline V gene, CDR1 is MNHEY and CDR2 is SMNVEV (reference sequence). CDR3 DNA: TGTGCCAGCAGGAGACAGGGGGCGAGGGAAAAACTGTTTTTT. It encodes CASRRQGAREKLFF. Drawing the rest from reference TRBV27 and TRBJ1-4, the complete variable domain is EAQVTQNPRYLITVTGKKLTVTCSQNMNHEYMSWYRQDPGLGLRQIYYSMNVEVTDKGDVPEGYKVSRKEKRNFPLILESPSPNQTSLYFCASRRQGAREKLFFGSGTQLSVL.

The chain joins TRBV9 to TRBJ1-2, with D perhaps matching TRBD1 (6 bases). Germline V gene data show CDR1 as SGDLS and CDR2 as YYNGEE. CDR3 length equals 15 residues. V shed 3 bases and J shed 4 bases, with 16 bases lying between them. The CDR3 nucleotides are TGTGCCAGCAGCGCTTTACCGGACAGTCTCTATGGCTACACCTTC. Translated, it gives CASSALPDSLYGYTF.

J is TRBJ2-1 and V is TRBV7-6; TRBD2 is a possible D gene (6 bases). CDR1 SGHVS and CDR2 FNYEAQ come from the germline V gene. Deletions cut 1 base from V and 3 bases from J, with 10 bases between. The CDR3 contains 15 residues. DNA for the CDR3: TGTGCCAGCAGCTTAGGGTCCGGGGGCTACAATGAGCAGTTCTTC. Its translation: CASSLGSGGYNEQFF.

The chain combines TRBV18 with TRBJ2-1; a weak D match, TRBD1 (5 bases). V lost 3 bases to trimming and J lost 4 bases, with 10 bases between them. The CDR3 spans 14 residues. Germline assignment: CDR1 KGHSH and CDR2 LQKENI. CDR3 nucleotides: TGTGCCAGCTCACCTTCGACAGCTTACAATGAGCAGTTCTTC. Translation gives CASSPSTAYNEQFF.

The CDR3 here is CAISESGGGNNSPLHF. CDR3 coding DNA: TGTGCCATCAGTGAGTCGGGGGGGGGAAATAATTCACCCCTCCACTTT. The chain has TRBV10-3 and TRBJ1-6; D might be TRBD1 (5 bases). CDR1 and CDR2 from the germline V gene are ENHRY and SYGVKD. The CDR3 sequence is 16 residues long. V was clipped by 0 bases and J by 5 bases, with 11 bases between them.

The chain links TRBV7-2 to TRBJ1-5, with 7 bases lining up with TRBD1. Trimming removed 4 bases from V and 4 bases from J; junction bases left unmatched: 1. The CDR3 is made up of 13 amino acids. Per germline, CDR1 SGHTA and CDR2 FQGNSA. This CDR3 reads CASSYRGNQPQHF. The CDR3 nucleotides are TGTGCCAGCAGCTACAGGGGTAATCAGCCCCAGCATTTT.

V usage is TRBV3-1 (or the pseudogene TRBV3-2) and J usage is TRBJ2-7; TRBD1 matches 9 bases. Per the germline V gene, CDR1 is LGHDT and CDR2 is YNNKEL (reference sequence). Losses at the gene ends were 0 bases for V and 1 base for J; bases not matched to a gene: 4. This CDR3 is 16 amino acids long. The CDR3 DNA follows: TGTGCCAGCAGCCAAGACGGTGGGACAGGGTCCTACGAGCAGTACGTC. This codes for CASSQDGGTGSYEQYV.

The chain recombines TRBV24-1 with TRBJ1-1; no clear D. The CDR3 runs 13 residues. CDR1 is KGHDR and CDR2 is SFDVKD in the germline V gene. V was shortened by 9 bases and J by 2 bases, with 12 bases between the two germline ends. The CDR3 reads CATSMRGNTEAFF. In DNA form, the CDR3 reads TGTGCCACCTCGATGCGGGGTAACACTGAAGCTTTCTTT.

This clone has just a few counts. V usage is TRBV5-1 and J usage is TRBJ1-1; maybe TRBD1 (5 bases). With 0 bases removed from V and 5 bases from J, the gap between germline ends came to 14 bases. Germline lookup yields CDR1 SGHRS and CDR2 YFSETQ. This CDR3 comprises 15 residues. CDR3 sequence: CASSLAPGPETEAFF. The CDR3 DNA follows: TGCGCCAGCAGCTTGGCCCCAGGGCCCGAAACTGAAGCTTTCTTT.

V is TRBV28 and J is TRBJ1-1; D remains ambiguous. There are 14 residues in the CDR3. The V and J ends lost 1 base and 4 bases respectively, with 10 bases between them. The V gene's germline CDR1 is MDHEN and CDR2 SYDVKM. The CDR3 DNA sequence: TGTGCCAGCAGTTTATCAGGTTTGGGCACTGAAGCTTTCTTT. Translation: CASSLSGLGTEAFF.

The genes are TRBV6-5 and TRBJ1-1, with 9 positions matching TRBD1. V was clipped by 6 bases and J by 11 bases; unmatched bases: 16. The CDR3 has 15 residues. CDR1 is MNHEY, CDR2 SVGAGI, per germline. The CDR3 DNA is TGTGCCAGCAGCAGCTCCTTGGACAGGGGCAGGGGGGCTTTCTTT. Amino acid sequence: CASSSSLDRGRGAFF.

The genes are TRBV3-1 (or the pseudogene TRBV3-2) and TRBJ1-2; D remains ambiguous. CDR1 is LGHDT, CDR2 YNNKEL, per germline (reference sequence). This CDR3 region has 13 residues. V lost 4 bases and J lost 7, with 13 bases in between. This chain's CDR3 is CASSPGERSGYTF. The CDR3, as DNA: TGTGCCAGCAGCCCCGGGGAAAGAAGTGGCTACACCTTC.

The gene calls are TRBV4-2 and TRBJ1-1, with TRBD1 identical over 11 bases. V lost 4 bases, J lost 5 bases, and 6 bases stayed unmatched. Germline assignment: CDR1 LGHNA and CDR2 YNFKEQ. The CDR3 extends over 15 amino acids. Written as DNA, the CDR3 is TGTGCCAGCAGCCTGGGACAGGGGGTAGGGACTGAAGCTTTCTTT. It encodes CASSLGQGVGTEAFF.

This chain connects TRBV6-2 or TRBV6-3 to TRBJ2-5, with 7 nucleotides matching TRBD2. Germline V CDR1 and CDR2: MNHEY, SVGEGT. V dropped 5 bases and J dropped 5; count of bases not matched to a gene: 8. The CDR3 runs to 14 residues. This CDR3 is CASSPRGVLETQYF. The CDR3 DNA is TGTGCCAGCAGTCCCCGGGGGGTCCTGGAGACCCAGTACTTC.

This clone was found a few times. J is TRBJ2-1 and V is TRBV6-5; D uncertain. The CDR3 is 11 residues long. The germline gives CDR1 MNHEY, CDR2 SVGAGI. Trimming pared 6 bases from V and 7 bases from J, leaving 7 bases between. CDR3 sequence reads: CASRLMNEQFF. The CDR3 region has the DNA TGTGCCAGCAGGCTAATGAATGAGCAGTTCTTC.

With respect to this clone: An end of the junction differs from the germline gene, which may be a read error. V and J are TRBV28 and TRBJ1-4; 9 bases are shared with TRBD1. Germline assignment: CDR1 MDHEN and CDR2 SYDVKM. There are 12 residues in the CDR3. The CDR3 nucleotides read TGTGCCAGCAGAACCGGGACAGGGACTCACACTTTT. Encoded protein: CASRTGTGTHTF.